This TCR beta chain was sequenced for a study of cytomegalovirus exposure and HLA in healthy donors (dated by TCRdb to about 2017). For context, the study as a whole: According to a later analysis, one platform produced both the 120 validation repertoires and the 720 or so repertoires of the first cohort. The study aimed to test whether cataloging public T cell receptors could reveal signatures of past pathogen exposure. A separate validation cohort of 100 to 150 different subjects was used in addition to the 666-subject first cohort. The study combined high-throughput TCR immunosequencing, statistical association of individual TCRs with disease status, and machine learning to predict cytomegalovirus infection status. Here is what the overall study found, with its caveats: All 110 or so repertoires were used to score co-occurrence in the validation cohort in a later analysis, because that analysis had no HLA typing for the cohort. Most TCR sequences were seen in very few donors, while some public TCRs were found in many individuals. Three of the identified cytomegalovirus-associated TCR beta chains were confirmed in vitro to be specific for cytomegalovirus antigens. In the study, some 160 TCR beta chains were listed as associated with cytomegalovirus. According to the authors, the approach could potentially be generalized to other disease states and immunological phenotypes. A later analysis found that TCRs clustered in the first cohort also tended to co-occur in the 120 validation repertoires, with 94% of cluster scores above 0. Cytomegalovirus status was reported to be diagnosed by the classifier with high specificity and sensitivity in both the original and validation cohorts.

The donors belonged to the validation cohort of roughly 120 subjects, which was separate from the approximately 700-subject first cohort. The library was obtained by the immunoSEQ multiplex PCR assay. The original methods were these. A statistical classification framework was built for diagnosing cytomegalovirus status from the catalog of TCR beta chain sequences. The clones in this table, taken by TCRdb from immuneACCESS, are in-frame only. Not every clone is retained; where verified, under half of the shortfall comes from an unresolved V gene, and the cause of the rest is unknown. D and trimming were read from the DNA, whereas the V and J calls and clone size are those reported in that table. In this sample the table shows roughly 330,000 clones, about 85% of which occur a single time. The ten biggest clones cover roughly 1.2% of the sample. Trimming at the junction amounts to 3 bases on V and 0 bases on J, and the germline ends lie 12 bases apart. CDR1 and CDR2 were assigned from the germline V gene (reference sequence) as MNHEY and SMNVEV. CDR3 length: 15 amino acids, cysteine to phenylalanine. Only the CDR3 region is kept as DNA, spanning 45 bases read in frame from base 1.

A word on this clone: The antigen this receptor binds is unknown. Within one base of it there is no much larger clone, and no base qualities were kept.

The sequenced sample was PBMCs. The clonotype was recovered from a woman between 25 and 40 years old in good health and CMV-seropositive. The V and J segments used are TRBV27 and TRBJ2-7; the D region may be TRBD1 or TRBD2, each matching 5 bases equally. The DNA sequence is as follows: TGTGCCAGCAGTTTTCGTGGGGGTCTCTCCTACGAGCAGTACTTC. Translation gives CASSFRGGLSYEQYF.